This is a list of T cell receptor beta chains from one sample in a study of radiation and T cells in renal cell carcinoma. Some clones are missing from TCRdb's copy, which holds only in-frame ones; the method was immunoSEQ multiplex PCR. The sample records approximately 150,000 clones, 75% to 90% being singletons. This specimen consisted of blood, obtained from a patient whose treatment included radiotherapy and nephrectomy. These receptors came from a woman aged 45-60 years with renal cell carcinoma. Each CDR3 is given with its conserved first and last residue. The D gene is left open where the match is weak. Not every row has a clone size; where given, it reads once, few, many or a size class.

V gene	J gene	clone size	D gene	CDR3 protein	CDR3 DNA
TRBV6-5	TRBJ2-7	once	TRBD1	CASSFKTGGFEEQYF	TGTGCCAGCAGTTTTAAGACAGGGGGGTTTGAAGAGCAGTACTTC
TRBV19	TRBJ1-3	NA	NA	CASTTGRSGNTIYF	TGTGCCAGTACCACGGGGCGCTCTGGAAACACCATATATTTT
TRBV4-2	TRBJ1-5	NA	NA	CASSQTGQPNQPQHF	TGTGCCAGCAGCCAGACCGGACAGCCCAATCAGCCCCAGCATTTT
TRBV4-2	TRBJ2-7	NA	NA	CASSQSKIYEQYF	TGTGCCAGCAGCCAATCCAAGATCTACGAGCAGTACTTC
TRBV28	TRBJ1-2	NA	TRBD1	CASSPPTGGDGYTF	TGTGCCAGCAGTCCTCCGACAGGGGGGGATGGCTACACCTTC
TRBV4-3	TRBJ2-1	NA	TRBD1	CASSQEAGQVHNEQFF	TGCGCCAGCAGCCAAGAAGCAGGACAGGTACACAATGAGCAGTTCTTC
TRBV7-9	TRBJ1-2	once	NA	CASSSATTHNYGYTF	TGTGCCAGCAGCTCGGCCACGACGCATAACTATGGCTACACCTTC
TRBV11-3	TRBJ1-1	NA	NA	CASSFAVNTEAFF	TGTGCCAGCAGCTTCGCAGTGAACACTGAAGCTTTCTTT
TRBV7-6	TRBJ2-5	NA	TRBD1	CASNRGLLETQYF	TGTGCCAGTAATAGGGGGCTTCTGGAGACCCAGTACTTC
TRBV11-2	TRBJ2-5	NA	NA	CASSLEQLGTQYF	TGTGCCAGCAGCTTAGAACAGCTGGGGACCCAGTACTTC
TRBV9	TRBJ2-3	few	NA	CASSSQDLSTDTQYF	TGTGCCAGCAGTAGCCAGGATCTTAGCACAGATACGCAGTATTTT
TRBV14	TRBJ2-5	NA	NA	CASSQVLASGETQYF	TGTGCCAGCAGCCAAGTTTTAGCCAGCGGGGAGACCCAGTACTTC
TRBV15	TRBJ2-7	NA	NA	CATSDLGSSYEQYF	TGTGCCACCAGCGATCTGGGGAGCTCCTACGAGCAGTACTTC
TRBV5-4	TRBJ2-4	NA	TRBD1	CASSLVTGGWKNIQYF	TGTGCCAGCAGCTTGGTAACAGGGGGCTGGAAAAACATTCAGTACTTC
TRBV6-1	TRBJ2-4	NA	NA	CASSEGGVGIQYF	TGTGCCAGCAGTGAAGGCGGGGTGGGCATTCAGTACTTC
TRBV2	TRBJ2-3	NA	NA	CASRTLRASSTDTQYF	TGTGCCAGCAGGACGCTTAGGGCTAGTAGCACAGATACGCAGTATTTT
TRBV27	TRBJ2-1	NA	NA	CASSLVDTYNEQFF	TGTGCCAGCAGTTTAGTAGATACCTACAATGAGCAGTTCTTC
TRBV28	TRBJ2-6	NA	NA	CASTPTQVSGANVLTF	TGTGCCAGCACCCCGACCCAGGTCTCTGGGGCCAACGTCCTGACTTTC
TRBV5-1	TRBJ2-7	NA	NA	CASSSAYEQYF	TGCGCCAGCAGCTCGGCCTACGAGCAGTACTTC
TRBV5-4	TRBJ2-1	once	NA	CASSFGQGSYNEQFF	TGTGCCAGCAGCTTCGGTCAGGGCTCCTACAATGAGCAGTTCTTC
TRBV5-4	TRBJ2-3	NA	TRBD2	CASSLGTSGSADTQYF	TGTGCCAGCAGCTTGGGGACTAGCGGGAGCGCAGATACGCAGTATTTT
TRBV2	TRBJ1-2	NA	NA	CASRKPGQHGYTF	TGTGCCAGCAGGAAACCGGGACAACATGGCTACACCTTC
TRBV7-6	TRBJ2-7	once	NA	CASSRGRGEWNEQYF	TGTGCCAGCAGCCGGGGACGCGGGGAGTGGAACGAGCAGTACTTC
TRBV6-6	TRBJ1-3	NA	NA	CASSLPVLYSGNTIYF	TGTGCCAGCAGTTTACCGGTGTTATACTCTGGAAACACCATATATTTT
TRBV10-1	TRBJ2-5	NA	NA	CASSEGGVEETQYF	TGCGCCAGCAGTGAGGGGGGAGTAGAGGAGACCCAGTACTTC
TRBV5-4	TRBJ1-5	NA	NA	CASSLAGSNQPQHF	TGTGCCAGCAGCTTGGCCGGGAGCAATCAGCCCCAGCATTTT
TRBV12-5	TRBJ1-2	NA	NA	CASGLGQNYGYTF	TGTGCTAGTGGTTTGGGACAGAACTATGGCTACACCTTC
TRBV7-6	TRBJ2-3	NA	TRBD1	CASSLEDRSIDTQYF	TGTGCCAGCAGCTTAGAGGACAGGAGTATAGATACGCAGTATTTT
TRBV5-1	TRBJ2-3	NA	TRBD1	CASSGGQGADTQYF	TGCGCCAGCAGCGGCGGACAGGGGGCAGATACGCAGTATTTT
TRBV2	TRBJ2-2	NA	NA	CASTLEGGAGTGELFF	TGTGCCAGCACCCTCGAAGGGGGGGCGGGCACCGGGGAGCTGTTTTTT
TRBV7-9	TRBJ2-7	NA	TRBD1	CASNLRTGKLYEQYF	TGTGCCAGCAACCTTCGGACAGGGAAGCTCTACGAGCAGTACTTC
TRBV6-5	TRBJ1-2	NA	NA	CASSLGLANYGYTF	TGTGCCAGCAGCCTCGGACTGGCTAACTATGGCTACACCTTC
TRBV28	TRBJ1-2	NA	NA	CASTQTGTYGYTF	TGTGCCAGCACCCAAACGGGAACGTATGGCTACACCTTC
TRBV6-5	TRBJ1-1	NA	NA	CASSRTETEAFF	TGTGCCAGCAGCCGGACGGAGACTGAAGCTTTCTTT
TRBV5-8	TRBJ1-3	NA	NA	CASSAERNTIYF	TGTGCCAGCAGCGCTGAAAGAAACACCATATATTTT
TRBV5-1	TRBJ1-6	NA	NA	CASSLVTTGNYNSPLHF	TGCGCCAGCAGCTTGGTTACTACCGGTAACTATAATTCACCCCTCCACTTT
TRBV13	TRBJ2-7	NA	NA	CASSRLIPRDTGYEQYF	TGTGCCAGCAGCCGCTTAATCCCTCGGGACACGGGTTACGAGCAGTACTTC
TRBV28	TRBJ2-5	NA	TRBD2	CASSLTSGEAGLYF	TGTGCCAGCAGTCTGACTAGCGGGGAAGCGGGGTTATACTTC
TRBV28	TRBJ1-5	NA	NA	CASSLVQGGQPQHF	TGTGCCAGCAGTTTAGTACAGGGCGGCCAGCCCCAGCATTTT
TRBV7-2	TRBJ1-6	NA	TRBD1	CASSHPAGGLGRQTPLHF	TGTGCCAGCAGCCACCCAGCAGGGGGGTTGGGGCGACAGACACCCCTCCACTTT
TRBV28	TRBJ1-6	few	NA	CASSLGANSPLHF	TGTGCCAGCAGTTTAGGGGCGAATTCACCCCTCCACTTT
TRBV18	TRBJ1-6	NA	TRBD1	CASSPSGTESGINSPLHF	TGTGCCAGCTCACCGTCCGGGACAGAATCGGGGATTAATTCACCCCTCCACTTT
TRBV7-2	TRBJ2-5	NA	TRBD2	CASSQGVLRGGGETQYF	TGTGCCAGCAGCCAGGGAGTCTTGCGGGGGGGCGGAGAGACCCAGTACTTC
TRBV19	TRBJ2-3	once	NA	CASSIDPGTPDTQYF	TGTGCCAGTAGTATAGATCCCGGGACCCCAGATACGCAGTATTTT
TRBV7-9	TRBJ2-2	NA	NA	CASSPDRVLKEPELFF	TGTGCCAGCAGCCCTGACCGCGTATTAAAGGAGCCAGAGCTGTTTTTT
TRBV4-3	TRBJ1-5	NA	NA	CASSQVADQPQHF	TGCGCCAGCAGCCAAGTAGCGGATCAGCCCCAGCATTTT
TRBV6-5	TRBJ2-1	NA	NA	CASGFAYNEQFF	TGTGCCAGCGGGTTTGCGTACAATGAGCAGTTCTTC